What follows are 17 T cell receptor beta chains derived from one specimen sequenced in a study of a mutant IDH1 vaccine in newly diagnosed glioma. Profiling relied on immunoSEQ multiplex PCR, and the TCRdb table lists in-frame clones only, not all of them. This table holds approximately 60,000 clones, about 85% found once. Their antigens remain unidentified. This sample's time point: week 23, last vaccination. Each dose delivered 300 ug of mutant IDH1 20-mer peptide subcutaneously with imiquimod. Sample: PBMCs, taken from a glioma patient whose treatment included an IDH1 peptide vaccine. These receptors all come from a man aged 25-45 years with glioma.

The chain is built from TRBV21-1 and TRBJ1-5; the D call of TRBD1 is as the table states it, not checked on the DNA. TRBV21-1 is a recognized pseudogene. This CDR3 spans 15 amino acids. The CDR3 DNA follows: TGTGCCAGCAGCATACGGACAGGGGTTGATCAGCCCCAGCATTTT. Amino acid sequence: CASSIRTGVDQPQHF.

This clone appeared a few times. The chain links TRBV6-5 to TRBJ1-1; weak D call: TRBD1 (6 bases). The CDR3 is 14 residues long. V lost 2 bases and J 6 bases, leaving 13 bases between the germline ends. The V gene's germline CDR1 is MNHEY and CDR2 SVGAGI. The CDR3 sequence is CASSYLGGRAEAFF. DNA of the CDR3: TGTGCCAGCAGTTACCTTGGGGGGCGGGCTGAAGCTTTCTTT.

CDR3 in DNA: TGCGCCAGCAGCCAACTGAATAGCGGGGATCAACAAGAGACCCAGTACTTC. It yields the protein CASSQLNSGDQQETQYF. The gene calls are TRBV4-1 and TRBJ2-5; 8 bases align to TRBD2. V lost 2 bases to trimming and J lost 2 bases; unmatched junction nucleotides: 10. CDR3 length: 17 residues. From germline, CDR1 is MGHRA and CDR2 YSYEKL.

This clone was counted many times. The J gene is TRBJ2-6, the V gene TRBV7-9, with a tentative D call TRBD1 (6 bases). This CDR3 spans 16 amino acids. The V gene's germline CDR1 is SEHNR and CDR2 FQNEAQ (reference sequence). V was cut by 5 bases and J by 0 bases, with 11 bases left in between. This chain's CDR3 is CASSLQGHSGANVLTF. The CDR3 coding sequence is TGTGCCAGCAGCCTACAGGGACACTCTGGGGCCAACGTCCTGACTTTC. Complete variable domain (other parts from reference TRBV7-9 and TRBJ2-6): DTGVSQNPRHKITKRGQNVTFRCDPISEHNRLYWYRQTLGQGPEFLTYFQNEAQLEKSRLLSDRFSAERPKGSFSTLEIQRTEQGDSAMYLCASSLQGHSGANVLTFGAGSRLTVL.

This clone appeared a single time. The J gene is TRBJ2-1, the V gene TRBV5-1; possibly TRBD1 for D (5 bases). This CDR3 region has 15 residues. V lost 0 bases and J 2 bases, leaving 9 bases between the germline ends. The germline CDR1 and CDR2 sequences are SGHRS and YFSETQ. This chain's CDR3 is CASSLGQGTYNEQFF. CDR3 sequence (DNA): TGCGCCAGCAGCTTGGGCCAGGGTACCTACAATGAGCAGTTCTTC.

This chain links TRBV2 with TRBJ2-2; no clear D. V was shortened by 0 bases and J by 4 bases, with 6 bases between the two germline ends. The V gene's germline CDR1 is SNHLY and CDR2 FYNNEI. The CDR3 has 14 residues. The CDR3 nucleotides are TGTGCCAGCAGTGAAGCAGTGAGCACCGGGGAGCTGTTTTTT. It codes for CASSEAVSTGELFF.

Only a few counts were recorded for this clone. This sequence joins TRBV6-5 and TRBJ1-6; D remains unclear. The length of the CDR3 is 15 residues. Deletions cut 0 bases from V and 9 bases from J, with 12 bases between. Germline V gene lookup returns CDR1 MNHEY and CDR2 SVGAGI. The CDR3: CASSYSRKDRSPLHF. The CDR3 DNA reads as TGTGCCAGCAGTTACTCGAGAAAGGATCGTTCACCCCTCCACTTT.

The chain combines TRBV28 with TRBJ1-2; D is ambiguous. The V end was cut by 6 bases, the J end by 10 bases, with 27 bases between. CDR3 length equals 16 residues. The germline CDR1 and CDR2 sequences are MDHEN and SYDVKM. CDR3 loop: CASSRWWAVSNFHYTF. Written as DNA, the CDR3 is TGTGCCAGCAGCCGCTGGTGGGCAGTATCAAACTTTCACTACACCTTC.

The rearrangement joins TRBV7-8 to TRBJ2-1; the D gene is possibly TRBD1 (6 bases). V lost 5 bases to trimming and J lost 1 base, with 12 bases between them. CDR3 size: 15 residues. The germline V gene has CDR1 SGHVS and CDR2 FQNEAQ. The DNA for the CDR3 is TGTGCCAGCAGCCTGACAGGAGGATCCTACAATGAGCAGTTCTTC. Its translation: CASSLTGGSYNEQFF.

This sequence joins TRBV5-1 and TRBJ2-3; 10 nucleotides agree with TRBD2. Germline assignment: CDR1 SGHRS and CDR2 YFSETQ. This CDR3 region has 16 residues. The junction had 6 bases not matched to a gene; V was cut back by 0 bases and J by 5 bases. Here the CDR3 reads CASSLEAGGPGDTQYF. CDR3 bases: TGCGCCAGCAGCTTGGAAGCGGGGGGGCCTGGAGATACGCAGTATTTT. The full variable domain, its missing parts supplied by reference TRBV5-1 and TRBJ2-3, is KAGVTQTPRYLIKTRGQQVTLSCSPISGHRSVSWYQQTPGQGLQFLFEYFSETQRNKGNFPGRFSGRQFSNSRSEMNVSTLELGDSALYLCASSLEAGGPGDTQYFGPGTRLTVL.

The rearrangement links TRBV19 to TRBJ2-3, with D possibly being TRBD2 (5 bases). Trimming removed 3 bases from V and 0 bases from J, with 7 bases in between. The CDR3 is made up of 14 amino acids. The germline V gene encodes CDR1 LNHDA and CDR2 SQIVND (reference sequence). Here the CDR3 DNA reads TGTGCCAGTAGTATTGGCGGGAGCACAGATACGCAGTATTTT. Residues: CASSIGGSTDTQYF.

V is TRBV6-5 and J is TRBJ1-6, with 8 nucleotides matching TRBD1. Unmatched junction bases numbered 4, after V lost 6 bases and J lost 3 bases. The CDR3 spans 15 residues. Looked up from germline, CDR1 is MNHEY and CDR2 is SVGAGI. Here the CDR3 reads CASRGGQVYNSPLHF. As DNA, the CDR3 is TGTGCCAGCAGGGGGGGACAGGTCTATAATTCACCCCTCCACTTT.

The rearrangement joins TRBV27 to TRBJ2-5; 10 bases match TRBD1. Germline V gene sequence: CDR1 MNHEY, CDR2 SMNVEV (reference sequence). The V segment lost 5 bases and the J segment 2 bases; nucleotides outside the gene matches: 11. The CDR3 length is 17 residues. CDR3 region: CASSASGTGVLQETQYF. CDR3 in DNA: TGTGCCAGCAGTGCCTCCGGGACAGGGGTATTACAAGAGACCCAGTACTTC.

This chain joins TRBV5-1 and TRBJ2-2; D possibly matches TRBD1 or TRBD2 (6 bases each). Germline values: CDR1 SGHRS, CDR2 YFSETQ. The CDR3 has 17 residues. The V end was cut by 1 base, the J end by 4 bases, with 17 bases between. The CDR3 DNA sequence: TGCGCCAGCAGCTTGAGGGGGGCCTCATCAGTCACCGGGGAGCTGTTTTTT. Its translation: CASSLRGASSVTGELFF.

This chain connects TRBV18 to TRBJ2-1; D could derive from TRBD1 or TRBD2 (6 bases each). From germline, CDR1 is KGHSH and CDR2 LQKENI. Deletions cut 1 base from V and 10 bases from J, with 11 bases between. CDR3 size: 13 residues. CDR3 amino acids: CASSPQGGLEQFF. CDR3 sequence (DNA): TGTGCCAGCTCACCACAGGGGGGCCTCGAGCAGTTCTTC.

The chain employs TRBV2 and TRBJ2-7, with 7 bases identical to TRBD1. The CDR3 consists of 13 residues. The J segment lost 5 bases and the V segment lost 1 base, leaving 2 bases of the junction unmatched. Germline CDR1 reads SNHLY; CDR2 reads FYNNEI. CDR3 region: CASSEGQGNEQYF. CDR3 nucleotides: TGTGCCAGCAGTGAAGGACAGGGTAACGAGCAGTACTTC.

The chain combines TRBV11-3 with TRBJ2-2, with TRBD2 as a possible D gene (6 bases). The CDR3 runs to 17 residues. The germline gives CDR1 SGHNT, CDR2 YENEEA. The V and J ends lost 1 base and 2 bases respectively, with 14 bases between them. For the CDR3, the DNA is TGTGCCAGCAGCTTAGGTCCACTAGCCGCAAACACCGGGGAGCTGTTTTTT. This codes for CASSLGPLAANTGELFF.